These T cell receptor beta chains were read from a single sample in a study of T cell responses to AZD1222 COVID-19 vaccine. The data were produced by immunoSEQ multiplex PCR, yet TCRdb's version contains in-frame clones alone and is incomplete. The sample yields about 140,000 clones, around 90% seen once. The source material was peripheral blood, sampled 28 days after the second AZD1222 dose. All receptors come from an adult who received the AZD1222 COVID-19 vaccine. CDR3s include the opening cysteine and the closing phenylalanine or tryptophan. D genes are given only for firm matches. Rows may omit the clone size; those that give it use once, few, many or a size class.

clone_size: NA; d_call: NA; j_call: TRBJ2-6; v_call: TRBV24-1; cdr3_aa: CATSGSGAGANVLTF; cdr3_nt: TGTGCCACCAGTGGGAGTGGAGCTGGGGCCAACGTCCTGACTTTC
clone_size: NA; d_call: NA; j_call: TRBJ1-1; v_call: TRBV5-6; cdr3_aa: CASSLGSNMNTEAFF; cdr3_nt: TGTGCCAGCAGCTTGGGAAGCAACATGAACACTGAAGCTTTCTTT
clone_size: NA; d_call: NA; j_call: TRBJ2-5; v_call: TRBV6-2/TRBV6-3; cdr3_aa: CASSYYPQGGQETQYF; cdr3_nt: TGTGCCAGCAGTTACTACCCCCAGGGGGGGCAAGAGACCCAGTACTTC
clone_size: NA; d_call: NA; j_call: TRBJ2-3; v_call: TRBV7-3; cdr3_aa: CASSFPRADTQYF; cdr3_nt: TGTGCCAGCAGCTTCCCAAGAGCAGATACGCAGTATTTT
clone_size: NA; d_call: TRBD2; j_call: TRBJ2-1; v_call: TRBV12-3/TRBV12-4; cdr3_aa: CASWGLADEQFF; cdr3_nt: TGTGCCAGCTGGGGACTAGCCGATGAGCAGTTCTTC
clone_size: NA; d_call: NA; j_call: TRBJ2-2; v_call: TRBV4-2; cdr3_aa: CASSQDRQAYTGELFF; cdr3_nt: TGTGCCAGCAGCCAAGATCGGCAGGCCTACACCGGGGAGCTGTTTTTT
clone_size: once; d_call: NA; j_call: TRBJ1-2; v_call: TRBV29-1; cdr3_aa: CSVARGRDGYTF; cdr3_nt: TGCAGCGTCGCACGGGGCAGGGATGGCTACACCTTC
clone_size: NA; d_call: TRBD1; j_call: TRBJ1-1; v_call: TRBV7-3; cdr3_aa: CASSSWTGFRAEAFF; cdr3_nt: TGTGCCAGCAGCTCGTGGACAGGGTTTAGAGCTGAAGCTTTCTTT
clone_size: NA; d_call: TRBD1; j_call: TRBJ1-2; v_call: TRBV15; cdr3_aa: CATSFSTGNYGYTF; cdr3_nt: TGTGCCACCAGCTTTTCGACAGGGAACTATGGCTACACCTTC
clone_size: once; d_call: NA; j_call: TRBJ2-2; v_call: TRBV7-7; cdr3_aa: CASSSAPGRTGELFF; cdr3_nt: TGTGCCAGCAGTTCCGCCCCGGGCAGAACCGGGGAGCTGTTTTTT
clone_size: NA; d_call: NA; j_call: TRBJ1-3; v_call: TRBV28; cdr3_aa: CASGPPGDTIYF; cdr3_nt: TGTGCCAGCGGACCCCCTGGGGACACCATATATTTT
clone_size: NA; d_call: TRBD1; j_call: TRBJ2-1; v_call: TRBV11-2; cdr3_aa: CASNPGQAGEQFF; cdr3_nt: TGTGCCAGCAACCCGGGACAGGCTGGTGAGCAGTTCTTC
clone_size: NA; d_call: NA; j_call: TRBJ1-6; v_call: TRBV9; cdr3_aa: CASSVSTDVYNSPLHF; cdr3_nt: TGTGCCAGCAGCGTTTCGACAGACGTCTATAATTCACCCCTCCACTTT
clone_size: NA; d_call: TRBD2; j_call: TRBJ2-3; v_call: TRBV4-1; cdr3_aa: CASSQTGLDSDTQYF; cdr3_nt: TGCGCCAGCAGCCAAACGGGACTAGATTCAGATACGCAGTATTTT
clone_size: NA; d_call: NA; j_call: TRBJ1-6; v_call: TRBV5-1; cdr3_aa: CASNLGPGRDNSPLHF; cdr3_nt: TGCGCCAGCAACCTGGGCCCGGGACGGGATAATTCACCCCTCCACTTT
clone_size: NA; d_call: TRBD1; j_call: TRBJ1-5; v_call: TRBV6-6; cdr3_aa: CASRDSTNQPQHF; cdr3_nt: TGTGCCAGCCGGGACAGCACAAATCAGCCCCAGCATTTT
clone_size: few; d_call: NA; j_call: TRBJ2-7; v_call: TRBV6-5; cdr3_aa: CASSYGPISEQYF; cdr3_nt: TGTGCCAGCAGTTATGGGCCCATATCCGAGCAGTACTTC
clone_size: NA; d_call: NA; j_call: TRBJ1-3; v_call: TRBV9; cdr3_aa: CASSGNTIYF; cdr3_nt: TGTGCCAGCAGCGGAAACACCATATATTTT
clone_size: NA; d_call: TRBD1; j_call: TRBJ2-5; v_call: TRBV27; cdr3_aa: CASRAGQVQETQYF; cdr3_nt: TGTGCCAGCAGGGCGGGACAGGTCCAAGAGACCCAGTACTTC
clone_size: NA; d_call: TRBD1; j_call: TRBJ1-5; v_call: TRBV6-5; cdr3_aa: CASSEGAGQPQHF; cdr3_nt: TGTGCCAGCAGCGAGGGGGCGGGTCAGCCCCAGCATTTT
clone_size: NA; d_call: TRBD1; j_call: TRBJ2-5; v_call: TRBV4-2; cdr3_aa: CASSQDEGDRVKETQYF; cdr3_nt: TGTGCCAGCAGCCAAGATGAAGGGGACAGGGTTAAAGAGACCCAGTACTTC
clone_size: NA; d_call: NA; j_call: TRBJ1-5; v_call: TRBV28; cdr3_aa: CASSRWGGEGNQPQHF; cdr3_nt: TGTGCCAGCAGTCGCTGGGGCGGCGAGGGTAATCAGCCCCAGCATTTT
clone_size: NA; d_call: NA; j_call: TRBJ1-2; v_call: TRBV6-1; cdr3_aa: CASSEWLRIGFSNYGYTF; cdr3_nt: TGTGCCAGCAGTGAATGGTTAAGAATTGGCTTTTCTAACTATGGCTACACCTTC
clone_size: NA; d_call: NA; j_call: TRBJ2-3; v_call: TRBV7-2; cdr3_aa: CASSSRDSYTDTQYF; cdr3_nt: TGTGCCAGCAGCTCCCGGGACTCCTACACAGATACGCAGTATTTT
clone_size: NA; d_call: TRBD1; j_call: TRBJ2-7; v_call: TRBV4-1; cdr3_aa: CASSHPSGQGSHEQYF; cdr3_nt: TGCGCCAGCAGCCACCCTTCCGGACAGGGCTCGCACGAGCAGTACTTC
clone_size: once; d_call: TRBD1; j_call: TRBJ2-2; v_call: TRBV9; cdr3_aa: CASSDETGRTTGELFF; cdr3_nt: TGTGCCAGCAGCGATGAGACAGGGAGAACGACCGGGGAGCTGTTTTTT